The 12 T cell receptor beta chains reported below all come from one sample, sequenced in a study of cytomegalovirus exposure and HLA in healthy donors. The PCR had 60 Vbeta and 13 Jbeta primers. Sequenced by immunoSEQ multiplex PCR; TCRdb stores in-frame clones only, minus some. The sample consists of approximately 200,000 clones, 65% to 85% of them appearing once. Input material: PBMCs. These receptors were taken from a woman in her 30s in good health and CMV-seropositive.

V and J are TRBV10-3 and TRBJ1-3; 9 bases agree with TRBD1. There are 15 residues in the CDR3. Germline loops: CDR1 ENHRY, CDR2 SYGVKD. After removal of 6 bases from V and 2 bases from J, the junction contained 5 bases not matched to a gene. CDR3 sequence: CAIRPGTGTGNTIYF. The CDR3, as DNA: TGTGCCATCAGGCCCGGGACAGGGACTGGAAACACCATATATTTT.

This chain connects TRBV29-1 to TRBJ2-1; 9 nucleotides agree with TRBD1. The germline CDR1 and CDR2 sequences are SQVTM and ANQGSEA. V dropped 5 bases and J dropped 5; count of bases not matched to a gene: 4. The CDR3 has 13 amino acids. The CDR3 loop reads CSVRDREHNEQFF. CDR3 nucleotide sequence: TGCAGCGTTAGGGACAGGGAGCACAATGAGCAGTTCTTC.

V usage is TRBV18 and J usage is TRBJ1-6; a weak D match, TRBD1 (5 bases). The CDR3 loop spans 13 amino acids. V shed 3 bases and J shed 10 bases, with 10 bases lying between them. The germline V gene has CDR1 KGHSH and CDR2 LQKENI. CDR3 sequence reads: CASSPTENSPLHF. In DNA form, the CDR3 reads TGTGCCAGCTCACCGACAGAAAACTCACCCCTCCACTTT. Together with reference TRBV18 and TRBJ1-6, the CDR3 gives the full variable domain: NAGVMQNPRHLVRRRGQEARLRCSPMKGHSHVYWYRQLPEEGLKFMVYLQKENIIDESGMPKERFSAEFPKEGPSILRIQQVVRGDSAAYFCASSPTENSPLHFGNGTRLTVT.

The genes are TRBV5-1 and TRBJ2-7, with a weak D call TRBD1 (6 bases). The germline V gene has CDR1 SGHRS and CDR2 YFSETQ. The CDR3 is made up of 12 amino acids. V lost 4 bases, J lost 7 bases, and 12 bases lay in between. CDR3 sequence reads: CASSPGQTEQYF. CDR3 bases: TGCGCCAGCAGCCCCGGACAGACAGAGCAGTACTTC.

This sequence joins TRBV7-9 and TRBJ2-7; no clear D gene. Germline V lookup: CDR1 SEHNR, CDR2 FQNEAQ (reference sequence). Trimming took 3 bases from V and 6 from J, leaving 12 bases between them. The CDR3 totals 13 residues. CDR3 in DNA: TGTGCCAGCAGCTTCTCCGGTTCTTTCGAGCAGTACTTC. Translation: CASSFSGSFEQYF.

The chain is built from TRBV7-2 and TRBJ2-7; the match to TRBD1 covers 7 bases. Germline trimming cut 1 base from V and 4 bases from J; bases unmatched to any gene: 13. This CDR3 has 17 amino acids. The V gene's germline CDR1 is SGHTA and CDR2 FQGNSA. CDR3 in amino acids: CASSLVSGQLLSYEQYF. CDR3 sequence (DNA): TGTGCCAGCAGCTTAGTTTCGGGACAGCTTCTTTCTTACGAGCAGTACTTC.

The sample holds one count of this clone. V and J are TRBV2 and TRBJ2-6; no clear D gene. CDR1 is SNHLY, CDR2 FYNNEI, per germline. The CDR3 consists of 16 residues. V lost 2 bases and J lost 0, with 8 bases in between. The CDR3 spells CASSEWLFSGANVLTF. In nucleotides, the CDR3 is TGTGCCAGCAGTGAATGGCTTTTCTCTGGGGCCAACGTCCTGACTTTC. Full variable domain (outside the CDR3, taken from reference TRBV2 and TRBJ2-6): EPEVTQTPSHQVTQMGQEVILRCVPISNHLYFYWYRQILGQKVEFLVSFYNNEISEKSEIFDDQFSVERPDGSNFTLKIRSTKLEDSAMYFCASSEWLFSGANVLTFGAGSRLTVL.

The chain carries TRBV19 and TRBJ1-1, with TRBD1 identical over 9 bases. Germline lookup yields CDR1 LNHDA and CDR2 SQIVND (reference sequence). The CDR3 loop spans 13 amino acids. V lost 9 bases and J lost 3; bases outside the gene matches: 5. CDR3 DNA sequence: TGTGCCAGCCGGGACAGGGCGGACACTGAAGCTTTCTTT. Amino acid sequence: CASRDRADTEAFF.

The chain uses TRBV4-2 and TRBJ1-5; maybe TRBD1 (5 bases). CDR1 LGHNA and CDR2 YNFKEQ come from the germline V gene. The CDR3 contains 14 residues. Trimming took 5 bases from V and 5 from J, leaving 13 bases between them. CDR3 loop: CASSGSWGDQPQHF. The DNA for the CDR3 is TGTGCCAGCAGCGGGAGTTGGGGGGATCAGCCCCAGCATTTT.

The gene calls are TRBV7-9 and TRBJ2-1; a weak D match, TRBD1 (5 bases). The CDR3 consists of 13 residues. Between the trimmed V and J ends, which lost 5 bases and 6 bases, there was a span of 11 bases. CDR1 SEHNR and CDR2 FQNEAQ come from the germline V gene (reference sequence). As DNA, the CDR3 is TGTGCCAGCAGCCTTAAGGGGCTCAATGAGCAGTTCTTC. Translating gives CASSLKGLNEQFF. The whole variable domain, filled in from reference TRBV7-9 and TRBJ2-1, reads DTGVSQNPRHKITKRGQNVTFRCDPISEHNRLYWYRQTLGQGPEFLTYFQNEAQLEKSRLLSDRFSAERPKGSFSTLEIQRTEQGDSAMYLCASSLKGLNEQFFGPGTRLTVL.

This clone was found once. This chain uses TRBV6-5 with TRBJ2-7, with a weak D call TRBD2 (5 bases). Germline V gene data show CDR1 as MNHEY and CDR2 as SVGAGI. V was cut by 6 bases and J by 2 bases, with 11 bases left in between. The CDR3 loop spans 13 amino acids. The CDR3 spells CASRTEGTYEQYF. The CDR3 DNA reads TGTGCCAGCAGAACTGAGGGTACCTACGAGCAGTACTTC.

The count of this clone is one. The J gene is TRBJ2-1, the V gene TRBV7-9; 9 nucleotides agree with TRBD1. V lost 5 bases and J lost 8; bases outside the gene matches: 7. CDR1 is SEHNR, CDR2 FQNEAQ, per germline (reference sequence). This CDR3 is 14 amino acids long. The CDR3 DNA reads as TGTGCCAGCAGCCTCGGGACAGGGTACGATGAGCAGTTCTTC. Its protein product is CASSLGTGYDEQFF.